The 32 T cell receptor beta chains listed next were all sequenced from one sample in a study of blood T cell repertoires in COVID-19. Using immunoSEQ multiplex PCR, the repertoire was profiled, and TCRdb retains in-frame clones only, with some absent. The sample shows 250,000 or so clones, 60% to 75% of them seen only once. Sequences were obtained from peripheral blood. These receptors all stem from a woman aged 80 or over with acute or convalescent COVID-19.

The V call is TRBV3-1 (or the pseudogene TRBV3-2), the J call TRBJ2-7; 9 nucleotides align to TRBD1. CDR3 length: 14 residues. V gave up 4 bases and J gave up 2 bases; unmatched junction bases: 3. CDR1 is LGHDT and CDR2 is YNNKEL in the germline V gene (reference sequence). The CDR3 DNA sequence: TGTGCCAGCAGCCCCCGGGACAGGGCCTACGAGCAGTACTTC. This gives the protein CASSPRDRAYEQYF.

The J gene is TRBJ1-3, the V gene TRBV6-5, with D maybe TRBD1 (5 bases). V was cut by 8 bases and J by 4 bases, with 15 bases left in between. CDR1 is MNHEY, CDR2 SVGAGI, per germline. The CDR3 covers 14 residues. The CDR3 sequence is CASSGLRWGNTIYF. Written as DNA, the CDR3 is TGTGCCAGCTCGGGACTCCGGTGGGGAAACACCATATATTTT.

This chain links TRBV30 with TRBJ2-1; 7 bases match TRBD2. The V and J ends lost 3 bases and 7 bases, in that order; junction bases with no gene match: 9. Germline V CDR1 and CDR2: GTSNPN, SVGIG (reference sequence). CDR3 size: 14 residues. The CDR3 nucleotides are TGTGCCTGGAGCGGGACTACCATTGGGAATGAGCAGTTCTTC. This sequence encodes CAWSGTTIGNEQFF.

V usage is TRBV6-5 and J usage is TRBJ2-7; D gene ambiguous. This CDR3 region has 15 residues. Germline CDR1 and CDR2: MNHEY and SVGAGI. V was pared by 2 bases and J by 3 bases, with 14 bases between. The CDR3 nucleotides read TGTGCCAGCAGTTACGGCCAGGAAGCAAGCTACGAGCAGTACTTC. Protein: CASSYGQEASYEQYF.

The chain combines TRBV9 with TRBJ1-2; the match to TRBD1 covers 12 bases. Germline-derived CDR1 and CDR2 are SGDLS and YYNGEE. The CDR3 runs 18 residues. After removal of 4 bases from V and 4 bases from J, the junction contained 14 bases not matched to a gene. CDR3 region: CASSPFRDRGRRGYGYTF. The CDR3 DNA reads TGTGCCAGCAGCCCATTCCGGGACAGGGGGCGCCGGGGCTATGGCTACACCTTC.

This chain uses TRBV6-1 with TRBJ1-4; 10 bases agree with TRBD1. The junction had 7 bases not matched to a gene; V was cut back by 1 base and J by 2 bases. CDR1 is MNHNS, CDR2 SASEGT, per germline. The CDR3 spans 18 residues. CDR3 sequence: CASSEVRTGGVTNEKLFF. In nucleotides, the CDR3 is TGTGCCAGCAGTGAAGTTAGGACAGGGGGTGTGACTAATGAAAAACTGTTTTTT.

The gene calls are TRBV23-1 and TRBJ1-6; D remains ambiguous. TRBV23-1 is labeled an ORF, and its function is uncertain. This CDR3 contains 12 residues. Deletions cut 5 bases from V and 10 bases from J, with 9 bases between. The CDR3 loop reads CASSEGSSPLHF. Written as DNA, the CDR3 is TGCGCCAGCAGTGAGGGCAGCTCACCCCTCCACTTT.

The CDR3 sequence is CARPHRGWSWQPQHF. The CDR3 DNA is TGTGCCCGGCCGCACAGGGGATGGTCGTGGCAGCCCCAGCATTTT. The rearrangement joins TRBV24-1 to TRBJ1-5, with TRBD1 matching over 7 bases. The CDR3 covers 15 residues. Germline-derived CDR1 and CDR2 are KGHDR and SFDVKD. V shed 12 bases, J shed 7 bases, and the junction held 17 bases outside the gene matches.

The rearrangement uses TRBV21-1 and TRBJ1-3; the D call TRBD1 from the table was never checked on the DNA. TRBV21-1 is labeled a pseudogene. This CDR3 region has 22 residues. CDR3 protein: CASSKALGLEDLLDSTGNTIYF. The CDR3 DNA is TGTGCCAGCAGCAAAGCTTTGGGTCTGGAAGATCTATTAGACAGCACTGGAAACACCATATATTTT.

In its sample, this clone was seen once. The CDR3 sequence: CASSPPGGFTYEQYF. Here the CDR3 DNA reads TGTGCCAGCAGCCCACCAGGGGGTTTCACCTACGAGCAGTACTTC. The chain employs TRBV7-9 and TRBJ2-7; 7 nucleotides match TRBD1. Unmatched junction bases numbered 9, after V lost 5 bases and J lost 2 bases. Germline V gene sequence: CDR1 SEHNR, CDR2 FQNEAQ (reference sequence). This CDR3 has 15 amino acids. Full variable domain (remainder filled in from reference TRBV7-9 and TRBJ2-7): DTGVSQNPRHKITKRGQNVTFRCDPISEHNRLYWYRQTLGQGPEFLTYFQNEAQLEKSRLLSDRFSAERPKGSFSTLEIQRTEQGDSAMYLCASSPPGGFTYEQYFGPGTRLTVT.

This chain joins TRBV11-2 and TRBJ2-7, with 10 bases matching TRBD1. This CDR3 is built from 14 residues. CDR1 and CDR2 from the germline V gene are SGHAT and FQNNGV. V was clipped by 5 bases and J by 2 bases; unmatched bases: 3. CDR3 sequence reads: CASSPTGGPYEQYF. The CDR3 DNA follows: TGTGCCAGCAGCCCGACAGGGGGCCCCTACGAGCAGTACTTC.

The chain combines TRBV19 with TRBJ1-5; the D is unclear. This CDR3 region has 15 residues. Germline CDR1 reads LNHDA; CDR2 reads SQIVND (reference sequence). Trimming removed 3 bases at V and 5 bases at J, with 14 bases between. CDR3 DNA: TGTGCCAGTAGTATGAGAGTCGGGGTATATCAGCCCCAGCATTTT. Translating it yields CASSMRVGVYQPQHF.

The J gene is TRBJ2-3, the V gene TRBV10-3, with a possible D match to TRBD1 (6 bases). V was clipped by 10 bases and J by 0 bases, with 11 bases between them. This CDR3 is built from 13 residues. Germline values: CDR1 ENHRY, CDR2 SYGVKD. DNA of the CDR3: TGTGCCACCGGACAGCCGAGCACAGATACGCAGTATTTT. This translates into CATGQPSTDTQYF.

This chain uses TRBV27 with TRBJ1-1; 7 nucleotides agree with TRBD1. Trimming cost V 6 bases and J 5 bases; bases outside gene matches: 12. The CDR3 consists of 15 residues. The germline gives CDR1 MNHEY, CDR2 SMNVEV (reference sequence). CDR3 region: CASRDRSRGGTEAFF. Here the CDR3 DNA reads TGTGCCAGCAGGGACAGGTCTCGAGGAGGGACTGAAGCTTTCTTT.

This clone has a handful of counts. The chain links TRBV4-1 to TRBJ1-3; D is unresolved. Germline V gives CDR1 MGHRA, CDR2 YSYEKL. Trimming removed 0 bases at V and 1 base at J, with 10 bases between. The CDR3 loop spans 16 amino acids. CDR3 loop: CASSQDEGYSGNTIYF. The CDR3 DNA reads TGCGCCAGCAGCCAAGATGAGGGTTATTCTGGAAACACCATATATTTT.

This clone came up a few times. The chain is built from TRBV27 and TRBJ1-5; 7 bases line up with TRBD1. Germline CDR1 MNHEY, CDR2 SMNVEV (reference sequence). V trimming: 5 bases; J trimming: 4 bases; junction bases outside the gene matches: 8. The CDR3 runs 15 residues. The CDR3 DNA is TGTGCCAGCAGTACGACAGGGAGACGGAATCAGCCCCAGCATTTT. It codes for CASSTTGRRNQPQHF.

This clone has only a few counts. CDR3 in amino acids: CASSFGTNEQFF. The DNA of the CDR3 is TGTGCCAGCAGCTTTGGGACAAACGAGCAGTTCTTC. The rearrangement uses TRBV5-4 and TRBJ2-1; a possible D gene is TRBD1 (6 bases). V was shortened by 2 bases and J by 10 bases, with 10 bases between the two germline ends. The CDR3 runs to 12 residues. Germline CDR1 is SGHNT and CDR2 is YYREEE (reference sequence).

V and J are TRBV21-1 and TRBJ2-7; no DNA check was done on the table's D call, TRBD1. TRBV21-1 represents a pseudogene. The CDR3 consists of 16 residues. The DNA of the CDR3 is TGTGCCAGCAGCAAACGAGGACAGGGGTGCCCTATGGAGCAGTACTTC. Protein product: CASSKRGQGCPMEQYF.

This chain connects TRBV5-1 to TRBJ2-7; the D gene is possibly TRBD1 (6 bases). Germline lookup yields CDR1 SGHRS and CDR2 YFSETQ. This CDR3 spans 16 amino acids. The V end was cut by 0 bases, the J end by 2 bases, with 15 bases between. CDR3 coding DNA: TGCGCCAGCAGCTTGGGCGGCGCAGGGGTTGCCTACGAGCAGTACTTC. It encodes CASSLGGAGVAYEQYF.

This rearrangement joins TRBV19 to TRBJ1-2; 10 bases fit TRBD1. The CDR3 is 14 amino acids. Germline lookup yields CDR1 LNHDA and CDR2 SQIVND (reference sequence). The ends lost 6 bases at V and 7 bases at J; junction bases unmatched: 8. CDR3 in amino acids: CASRPGQGMGGYTF. The CDR3 DNA follows: TGTGCCAGTAGACCGGGACAGGGGATGGGTGGCTACACCTTC.

The chain carries TRBV28 and TRBJ2-7; 8 bases agree with TRBD1. Germline V gives CDR1 MDHEN, CDR2 SYDVKM. The CDR3 is made up of 13 amino acids. J lost 6 bases, V lost 2 bases, and 3 bases had no gene match. The CDR3 region is CASSLQGAIEQYF. The DNA of the CDR3 is TGTGCCAGCAGTTTACAGGGGGCGATCGAGCAGTACTTC.

The rearrangement uses TRBV5-1 and TRBJ2-3, with D possibly matching TRBD2 (5 bases). Trimming removed 3 bases from V and 0 bases from J, with 8 bases in between. This CDR3 contains 14 residues. Per the germline V gene, CDR1 is SGHRS and CDR2 is YFSETQ. CDR3 coding DNA: TGCGCCAGCAGCTCCGGCGGGAGCACAGATACGCAGTATTTT. Translation gives CASSSGGSTDTQYF.

The rearrangement links TRBV6-5 to TRBJ2-2; D gene unclear. Germline-derived CDR1 and CDR2 are MNHEY and SVGAGI. This CDR3 has 13 residues. V was shortened by 6 bases and J by 3 bases, with 8 bases between the two germline ends. The CDR3 DNA is TGTGCCAGCAGGAGCACAGACACCGGGGAGCTGTTTTTT. This gives the protein CASRSTDTGELFF.

The chain couples TRBV11-3 to TRBJ2-1; tentative D call: TRBD2 (6 bases). Per the germline V gene, CDR1 is SGHNT and CDR2 is YENEEA. The CDR3 is made up of 15 amino acids. The V end lost 5 bases, the J end lost 7 bases, and 18 bases lay between the germline ends. The CDR3 bases are TGTGCCAGCAGCCCAGGCGGGGATTTGCTAAATGAGCAGTTCTTC. The encoded protein is CASSPGGDLLNEQFF.

V gene TRBV18 combines with J gene TRBJ2-5; D is perhaps TRBD2 (5 bases). The ends were cut back, 6 bases at V and 5 bases at J, with 22 bases in the middle. CDR3 length: 16 residues. The V gene's germline CDR1 is KGHSH and CDR2 LQKENI. The DNA of the CDR3 is TGTGCCAGCTCGCCCTACTTCGACACCCGAGGGGAGACCCAGTACTTC. It translates to CASSPYFDTRGETQYF.

The chain uses TRBV10-3 and TRBJ1-1, with 9 bases lining up with TRBD1. Germline-derived CDR1 and CDR2 are ENHRY and SYGVKD. The junction had 9 bases not matched to a gene; V was cut back by 4 bases and J by 6 bases. The CDR3 loop spans 15 amino acids. The CDR3 DNA reads TGTGCCATCAGTGGTTCCTACAGGGGGCGGTCTGAAGCTTTCTTT. Protein product: CAISGSYRGRSEAFF.

V usage is TRBV7-2 and J usage is TRBJ1-4; no definite D call. With 1 base removed from V and 4 bases from J, the gap between germline ends came to 10 bases. The CDR3 contains 15 residues. CDR1 is SGHTA, CDR2 FQGNSA, per germline. The CDR3 nucleotides are TGTGCCAGCAGCTTAGGGACTGGCTTTAATGAAAAACTGTTTTTT. This gives the protein CASSLGTGFNEKLFF.

The chain links TRBV19 to TRBJ1-2, with TRBD1 identical over 9 bases. Trimming cost V 2 bases and J 3 bases; bases outside gene matches: 7. This CDR3 spans 16 amino acids. Per germline, CDR1 LNHDA and CDR2 SQIVND (reference sequence). The CDR3 coding sequence is TGTGCCAGTAGTATACCCCTCCGGACAGGGGACTATGGCTACACCTTC. Translated, it gives CASSIPLRTGDYGYTF.

This sequence joins TRBV15 and TRBJ1-1; 7 positions match TRBD1. Germline V CDR1 and CDR2: LNHNV, YYDKDF (reference sequence). The CDR3 spans 15 residues. With V trimmed by 0 bases and J by 4 bases, 5 bases remained unmatched. The CDR3 region is CATSREAGGSTEAFF. Here the CDR3 DNA reads TGTGCCACCAGCAGAGAAGCAGGGGGGTCCACTGAAGCTTTCTTT.

This clone turned up a few times. V usage is TRBV2 and J usage is TRBJ1-5; D is uncertain. The germline CDR1 and CDR2 sequences are SNHLY and FYNNEI. V dropped 6 bases and J dropped 7 bases, with 13 bases sitting between them. The length of the CDR3 is 13 residues. CDR3 sequence reads: CASRTEAVQPQHF. The DNA of the CDR3 is TGTGCCAGCAGAACAGAAGCGGTACAGCCCCAGCATTTT.

The rearrangement joins TRBV11-2 to TRBJ1-4; D not certain. The CDR3 covers 12 residues. V lost 0 bases and J lost 10, with 6 bases in between. Germline values: CDR1 SGHAT, CDR2 FQNNGV. The CDR3: CASSLDRGKLFF. The CDR3 DNA reads as TGTGCCAGCAGCTTAGATAGAGGAAAACTGTTTTTT.

The chain combines TRBV12-5 with TRBJ1-5; TRBD1 matches 7 bases. The CDR3 spans 17 residues. Trimming at V came to 6 bases and at J to 0 bases, leaving 11 bases not matched to a gene. Germline loops: CDR1 LGHNT, CDR2 FRNRAP. Here the CDR3 reads CASGPRRGPSSNQPQHF. The CDR3 DNA follows: TGTGCTAGTGGGCCCAGAAGGGGGCCCTCTAGCAATCAGCCCCAGCATTTT.